These T cell receptor beta chains were read from a single sample in a study of siplizumab effects on memory and regulatory T cells. Data came from immunoSEQ multiplex PCR; TCRdb stores just in-frame clones and leaves some out. The table shows tens of thousands of clones, with more than 95% occurring only once. Specimen: naive CD4+ T cells sorted from blood. The receptors were gathered from a human donor in good health. CDR3s include the opening cysteine and the closing phenylalanine or tryptophan. D genes are given only for firm matches. Size values are once, few and many counts, or a class for expanded clones, and some rows have none.

V: TRBV19; D: NA; size: few; J: TRBJ1-5; DNA: TGTGCCAGTAGTATAGATGGCCGGGGTGGGAATCAGCCCCAGCATTTT; CDR3: CASSIDGRGGNQPQHF
V: TRBV18; D: NA; size: NA; J: TRBJ1-1; DNA: TGTGCCAGCTCACCAGGGACCCAGGCTGAAGCTTTCTTT; CDR3: CASSPGTQAEAFF
V: TRBV4-2; D: TRBD2; size: NA; J: TRBJ2-1; DNA: TGTGCCAGCAGCCAGGGACTAGCGGGGGGGCGTCCTTACAATGAGCAGTTCTTC; CDR3: CASSQGLAGGRPYNEQFF
V: TRBV7-2; D: TRBD2; size: NA; J: TRBJ2-2; DNA: TGTGCCAGCAGCTTAGGACTAGCGGGGACCGGGGAGCTGTTTTTT; CDR3: CASSLGLAGTGELFF
V: TRBV5-4; D: NA; size: NA; J: TRBJ2-3; DNA: TGTGCCAGCAGCCTAGGGGGGGCCACAGATACGCAGTATTTT; CDR3: CASSLGGATDTQYF
V: TRBV2; D: NA; size: NA; J: TRBJ2-7; DNA: TGTGCCAGCAGTGATTATAGGACCTATGCCGACGAGCAGTACTTC; CDR3: CASSDYRTYADEQYF
V: TRBV7-3; D: NA; size: NA; J: TRBJ1-3; DNA: TGTGCCAGCAGCCCAACGGGGCTCCCTGGAAACACCATATATTTT; CDR3: CASSPTGLPGNTIYF
V: TRBV6-5; D: NA; size: NA; J: TRBJ1-2; DNA: TGTGCCAGCAGCCCTCACGACAGCAACTATGGCTACACCTTC; CDR3: CASSPHDSNYGYTF
V: TRBV6-5; D: TRBD2; size: NA; J: TRBJ2-7; DNA: TGTGCCAGCGCGACCGGGGGGGCCTACGAGCAGTACTTC; CDR3: CASATGGAYEQYF
V: TRBV5-1; D: NA; size: NA; J: TRBJ1-1; DNA: TGCGCCAGCTCAAAGGGGAGCACGTCGGGGAACACTGAAGCTTTCTTT; CDR3: CASSKGSTSGNTEAFF
V: TRBV9; D: TRBD2; size: NA; J: TRBJ2-2; DNA: TGTGCCAGCAGCCCCAACCTAGCGGGGGGGCACACCGGGGAGCTGTTTTTT; CDR3: CASSPNLAGGHTGELFF
V: TRBV5-1; D: NA; size: NA; J: TRBJ1-2; DNA: TGCGCCAGCAGCTTGGATAGGGAAGGGGACACCTTC; CDR3: CASSLDREGDTF
V: TRBV19; D: NA; size: NA; J: TRBJ2-2; DNA: TGTGCCAGTAGAACCGCTTTCCAGACCGGGGAGCTGTTTTTT; CDR3: CASRTAFQTGELFF
V: TRBV4-2; D: NA; size: NA; J: TRBJ1-1; DNA: TGTGCCAGCAGCCAATCTAACACTGAAGCTTTCTTT; CDR3: CASSQSNTEAFF
V: TRBV6-5; D: TRBD1; size: NA; J: TRBJ1-2; DNA: TGTGCCAGCAGTTATCGGACAGGGAGTGGCTACACCTTC; CDR3: CASSYRTGSGYTF
V: TRBV5-1; D: NA; size: NA; J: TRBJ1-2; DNA: TGCGCCAGCAGCTTGGCCGGAGGAAACCCTTCTAACTATGGCTACACCTTC; CDR3: CASSLAGGNPSNYGYTF
V: TRBV18; D: NA; size: NA; J: TRBJ2-3; DNA: TGTGCCAGCTCGCACCTTGGCAGTGCCCCCGGCACGCAGTATTTT; CDR3: CASSHLGSAPGTQYF
V: TRBV28; D: NA; size: NA; J: TRBJ1-2; DNA: TGTGCCAGCAGTTCCCGTCAGACCGGGGGCTACACCTTC; CDR3: CASSSRQTGGYTF
V: TRBV5-4; D: TRBD2; size: NA; J: TRBJ2-3; DNA: TGTGCCAGCAGCATGGGACTAGCGGTACCCACAGATACGCAGTATTTT; CDR3: CASSMGLAVPTDTQYF
V: TRBV11-2; D: NA; size: NA; J: TRBJ2-1; DNA: TGTGCCAGCAGCTTAGTCCAGGGTTACAATGAGCAGTTCTTC; CDR3: CASSLVQGYNEQFF
V: TRBV12-5; D: NA; size: NA; J: TRBJ1-5; DNA: TGTGCTAGTGGTTTGGCTCCCGGGGCCGATACCAATCAGCCCCAGCATTTT; CDR3: CASGLAPGADTNQPQHF
V: TRBV11-2; D: NA; size: NA; J: TRBJ2-5; DNA: TGTGCCAGCAGCCCAAGGGGGGGTCAGGGAGAGACCCAGTACTTC; CDR3: CASSPRGGQGETQYF
V: TRBV10-3; D: NA; size: NA; J: TRBJ2-6; DNA: TGTGCCATCAGTGGAAACAGCTCTGGGGCCAACGTCCTGACTTTC; CDR3: CAISGNSSGANVLTF
V: TRBV27; D: TRBD1; size: NA; J: TRBJ2-2; DNA: TGTGCCAGCAGTCCATTACTTTATCAGGGGGCGGGGGAGCTGTTTTTT; CDR3: CASSPLLYQGAGELFF
V: TRBV10-3; D: NA; size: NA; J: TRBJ2-7; DNA: TGTGCCATCAGTGATTCAGGGGCGCTTTTCAAGTCGAACTTC; CDR3: CAISDSGALFKSNF
V: TRBV7-2; D: TRBD2; size: once; J: TRBJ2-3; DNA: TGTGCCAGCAGCTTAGGGACTAGCGGGGGGGCCTCGTATTTT; CDR3: CASSLGTSGGASYF
V: TRBV5-1; D: NA; size: NA; J: TRBJ2-1; DNA: TGCGCCAGCAGCTTGGTAGCAGAAGCCTCCTACAATGAGCAGTTCTTC; CDR3: CASSLVAEASYNEQFF
V: TRBV4-1; D: NA; size: NA; J: TRBJ2-3; DNA: TGCGCCAGCAGCCAAGGGTCCGCGCCCGATACGCAGTATTTT; CDR3: CASSQGSAPDTQYF
V: TRBV6-5; D: NA; size: once; J: TRBJ2-7; DNA: TGTGCCAGCAGTTTCCTAGGGTCGCCTTACGAGCAGTACTTC; CDR3: CASSFLGSPYEQYF
V: TRBV11-1; D: NA; size: NA; J: TRBJ2-1; DNA: TGTGCCAGCGCTTTGGGCGGCAATGAGCAGTTCTTC; CDR3: CASALGGNEQFF
V: TRBV5-6; D: NA; size: NA; J: TRBJ2-1; DNA: TGTGCCAGCAGCTTGTTGTCACTGGCGGTTTCCTACAATGAGCAGTTCTTC; CDR3: CASSLLSLAVSYNEQFF
V: TRBV6-1; D: NA; size: NA; J: TRBJ1-1; DNA: TGTGCCAGCAGTGAACGAGGACAGTATGAAGCTTTCTTT; CDR3: CASSERGQYEAFF
V: TRBV7-3; D: TRBD1; size: NA; J: TRBJ2-7; DNA: TGTGCCAGCAGCTCAAGACAGGGGAGCTACGAGCAGTACTTC; CDR3: CASSSRQGSYEQYF
V: TRBV5-6; D: TRBD1; size: NA; J: TRBJ1-6; DNA: TGTGCCAGCCGGGACAGGGGGCAAAACTCACCCCTCCACTTT; CDR3: CASRDRGQNSPLHF
V: TRBV4-1; D: NA; size: NA; J: TRBJ1-2; DNA: TGCGCCAGCAGCCCTCCAATTTTCGGGGCCCGATATGGCTACACCTTC; CDR3: CASSPPIFGARYGYTF
V: TRBV18; D: NA; size: NA; J: TRBJ1-3; DNA: TGTGCCAGCTCACCACCAGGACTGTTCTCTGGAAACACCATATATTTT; CDR3: CASSPPGLFSGNTIYF
V: TRBV5-1; D: TRBD1; size: NA; J: TRBJ1-1; DNA: TGCGCCAGCGGACAGGGGGGGAACACTGAAGCTTTCTTT; CDR3: CASGQGGNTEAFF
V: TRBV10-3; D: NA; size: NA; J: TRBJ1-2; DNA: TGTGCCATCAGCGCCTGGACATCGTCACTCTATGGCTACACCTTC; CDR3: CAISAWTSSLYGYTF
V: TRBV5-1; D: NA; size: NA; J: TRBJ1-1; DNA: TGCGCCAGCACCACGTACGGGATGAACACTGAAGCTTTCTTT; CDR3: CASTTYGMNTEAFF
V: TRBV7-6; D: NA; size: once; J: TRBJ1-2; DNA: TGTGCCAGCAGCTCAGGACAGAACTATGGCTACACCTTC; CDR3: CASSSGQNYGYTF
V: TRBV7-2; D: NA; size: NA; J: TRBJ2-5; DNA: TGTGCCAGCAGCCCTAGCAGACCCCCTGAGACCCAGTACTTC; CDR3: CASSPSRPPETQYF
V: TRBV2; D: NA; size: NA; J: TRBJ1-4; DNA: TGTGCCAGCAGTGAATTTACGGGGTCTAATGAAAAACTGTTTTTT; CDR3: CASSEFTGSNEKLFF
V: TRBV7-3; D: NA; size: once; J: TRBJ2-5; DNA: TGTGCCAGCAGCTTAGGGGCGGGGGAGACCCAGTACTTC; CDR3: CASSLGAGETQYF
V: TRBV29-1; D: TRBD1; size: NA; J: TRBJ2-2; DNA: TGCAGCGTCGCGGGACAGGGGATTGGCGGGGAGCTGTTTTTT; CDR3: CSVAGQGIGGELFF
V: TRBV4-1; D: NA; size: NA; J: TRBJ2-7; DNA: TGCGCCAGCAGCCAACCTGGGAGCTCCTACGAGCAGTACTTC; CDR3: CASSQPGSSYEQYF
V: TRBV7-2; D: TRBD1; size: once; J: TRBJ2-5; DNA: TGTGCCAGCAGCCCCGGACAGGCCGAACAAGAGACCCAGTACTTC; CDR3: CASSPGQAEQETQYF
V: TRBV28; D: NA; size: NA; J: TRBJ2-5; DNA: TGTGCCAGCAGTTTCGGGCAGGTCCAAGAGACCCAGTACTTC; CDR3: CASSFGQVQETQYF
V: TRBV7-9; D: NA; size: NA; J: TRBJ1-2; DNA: TGTGCCAGCAGCTCCCAGACACCTACCTATGGCTACACCTTC; CDR3: CASSSQTPTYGYTF
V: TRBV7-2; D: NA; size: once; J: TRBJ2-5; DNA: TGTGCCAGCAGCTTAGGGGGCCAGCCCGACCAAGAGACCCAGTACTTC; CDR3: CASSLGGQPDQETQYF
V: TRBV29-1; D: TRBD1; size: NA; J: TRBJ1-1; DNA: TGCAGCGTTGAAGCCGAGGGACAGGAGACGAACACTGAAGCTTTCTTT; CDR3: CSVEAEGQETNTEAFF
V: TRBV6-5; D: TRBD1; size: NA; J: TRBJ1-3; DNA: TGTGCCAGCAGTTACACGGGGACAGGGGCTGGAAACACCATATATTTT; CDR3: CASSYTGTGAGNTIYF
V: TRBV9; D: TRBD2; size: NA; J: TRBJ2-1; DNA: TGTGCCAGCAGCGTAGAGGCGGGGGTCTACAATGAGCAGTTCTTC; CDR3: CASSVEAGVYNEQFF
V: TRBV6-1; D: NA; size: once; J: TRBJ2-7; DNA: TGTGCCAGCACCCTGAGCTACGAGCAGTACTTC; CDR3: CASTLSYEQYF
V: TRBV10-3; D: TRBD2; size: NA; J: TRBJ2-7; DNA: TGTGCCATCAGTGATGGGACTAGCGGGGGGTACTCCTACGAGCAGTACTTC; CDR3: CAISDGTSGGYSYEQYF